This T cell receptor beta chain came from a study of CD8 T cells in ankylosing spondylitis. This clonotype was detected a few times. The V segment lost 5 bases and the J segment 7 bases; nucleotides outside the gene matches: 4. CDR3 length equals 12 residues. Germline values: CDR1 SQVTM, CDR2 ANQGSEA. One entry per CDR3 protein, called by TCRdb with MiXCR from the 5' RACE reads. The data contain around 250,000 distinct CDR3 sequences, roughly 32% of them singletons. The chain employs TRBV29-1 and TRBJ1-2; TRBD1 matches 10 bases. The sample consisted of blood, either unsorted or a sorted T cell fraction (not recorded which). The receptor was isolated from a male donor with ankylosing spondylitis or in good health (not recorded which). CDR3 nucleotides: TGCAGCGTTCGGACAGGGGGGTCTGGCTACACCTTC. It encodes CSVRTGGSGYTF.